This T cell receptor (beta chain) was sequenced for a study of tumor and adjacent non-tumor tissue in lung cancer. Study-level information: Histology: about 13 adenocarcinoma, a couple of squamous cell carcinoma, 1 small cell lung cancer.

Concerning this clonotype itself: Its antigen is not known. The CDR3 ends on some other residue instead of the conserved phenylalanine or tryptophan, so this is likely a read error.

V shed 10 bases and J 8 bases; nucleotides not matched to a gene: 13. This CDR3 has 14 residues. CDR1 is LGHNA, CDR2 YSLEER, per germline. RNA was extracted from bulk tissue without any cell sorting. Distant lung tissue was collected more than 3 cm away from the tumor edge. TCRbeta libraries were built with three rounds of nested PCR, modified from ARM-PCR. TCRdb processed the multiplex PCR reads anew with MiXCR; each CDR3 protein has one entry. The repertoire holds over 100,000 distinct CDR3 sequences, with about 61% as singletons. Study-wide results and limits: Compared with tumor, normal lung showed significantly lower TCR diversity. In normal lung, the top 100 clones were significantly more dominant than in tumor.

The rearrangement joins TRBV4-3 to TRBJ1-4, with TRBD1 identical over 7 bases. The TCR sequence derives from a man aged 55-75 years with non-small cell lung cancer. The sequencing sample was made of distant non-tumor lung tissue. Written as DNA, the CDR3 is TGCGCCAACGGCCAGGGGGACACGGGAGAAAAACTGTTTCTT. Translation gives CANGQGDTGEKLFL.